This T cell receptor (beta chain) derives from a study of T cell changes during pregnancy in multiple sclerosis. Assay used: immunoSEQ multiplex PCR; TCRdb lists only in-frame clones, some missing. The sample records some 70,000 clones, roughly 92% being singletons. Germline V lookup: CDR1 SGHNT, CDR2 YYREEE (reference sequence). Trimming at V came to 3 bases and at J to 8 bases, leaving 4 bases not matched to a gene. This CDR3 has 12 amino acids. The chain uses TRBV5-4 and TRBJ1-2, with 7 bases that match TRBD1. This TCR derives from a female donor in good health, enrolled as a control in a pregnancy study. The sample here was peripheral blood, taken after pregnancy. The CDR3 is CASSSTGEGYTF. The CDR3 coding sequence is TGTGCCAGCAGCTCCACAGGGGAAGGCTACACCTTC.